A single sample gave rise to the 6 T cell receptor beta chains below, sequenced in a study of cytomegalovirus exposure and HLA in healthy donors. Generated by immunoSEQ multiplex PCR, the TCRdb table keeps only in-frame clones and is missing some. Of 150,000 or so clones in the sample, 85% to 90% were seen once. The specimen was PBMCs. All receptors come from a woman in her twenties or thirties in good health and CMV-seronegative.

The chain couples TRBV7-9 to TRBJ2-6; D call uncertain. With 5 bases removed from V and 2 bases from J, the gap between germline ends came to 4 bases. The germline V gene encodes CDR1 SEHNR and CDR2 FQNEAQ (reference sequence). This CDR3 contains 13 residues. CDR3 in DNA: TGTGCCAGCAGCCCTCCTGGGGCCAACGTCCTGACTTTC. Amino acids: CASSPPGANVLTF.

V gene TRBV15 combines with J gene TRBJ1-5, with a tentative D call TRBD1 (5 bases). This CDR3 is 14 amino acids long. Germline CDR1 is LNHNV and CDR2 is YYDKDF (reference sequence). V lost 1 base and J lost 3, with 7 bases in between. The CDR3 here is CATSRGQLNQPQHF. The CDR3 DNA is TGTGCCACCAGCAGAGGACAGCTCAATCAGCCCCAGCATTTT.

V and J are TRBV4-1 and TRBJ2-5; 7 bases agree with TRBD1. The CDR3 spans 18 residues. Trimming at V came to 0 bases and at J to 5 bases, leaving 15 bases not matched to a gene. Germline V gene sequence: CDR1 MGHRA, CDR2 YSYEKL. In DNA form, the CDR3 reads TGCGCCAGCAGCCAAGAGGTAAGTGGATTCGACAGGGTCGAGACCCAGTACTTC. As protein: CASSQEVSGFDRVETQYF.

This chain connects TRBV4-3 to TRBJ2-7, with D perhaps matching TRBD1 (5 bases). Germline V CDR1 and CDR2: LGHNA, YSLEER. V was pared by 4 bases and J by 0 bases, with 16 bases between. CDR3 length: 16 residues. In DNA, the CDR3 is TGCGCCAGCAGCCCAAGCTCTGGGGCGAGCTCCTACGAGCAGTACTTC. This translates into CASSPSSGASSYEQYF.

On this clone: Compared with germline, one end of the junction differs, possibly owing to a read error. The rearrangement uses TRBV29-1 and TRBJ2-7; 11 nucleotides align to TRBD1. Germline values: CDR1 SQVTM, CDR2 ANQGSEA. The CDR3 covers 15 residues. For the CDR3, the DNA is TGCAGCGTTGATTTGGACAGGGGGCTCTCCCACGAGCAGTACTTC. Protein product: CSVDLDRGLSHEQYF.

The gene calls are TRBV5-6 and TRBJ2-5; tentative D call: TRBD1 (7 bases). Germline V gives CDR1 SGHDT, CDR2 YYEEEE. CDR3 length: 15 amino acids. V lost 0 bases and J lost 3, with 12 bases in between. The CDR3 reads CASSLDQGGKETQYF. CDR3 sequence (DNA): TGTGCCAGCAGCTTGGACCAGGGGGGAAAAGAGACCCAGTACTTC.